This note documents a single TCR beta chain sequence. The data were obtained in a study of technical replicates of blood from several donors. The length of the CDR3 is 16 residues. Germline CDR1 and CDR2: SGHRS and YFSETQ. V dropped 2 bases and J dropped 5; count of bases not matched to a gene: 5. Repertoires were generated with immunoSEQ multiplex PCR, while TCRdb's copy carries only in-frame clones and drops some. The repertoire includes approximately 100,000 clones, 96% of them detected once, and 0.2% to 0.25% sits in the top ten. Specimen: T cells isolated from PBMCs. V is TRBV5-1 and J is TRBJ2-2; 11 bases map to TRBD1. The TCR sequence derives from a human donor in good health. CDR3 DNA: TGCGCCAGCAGCTTACCGGGACAGGGGGTTACCGGGGAGCTGTTTTTT. Its protein product is CASSLPGQGVTGELFF.